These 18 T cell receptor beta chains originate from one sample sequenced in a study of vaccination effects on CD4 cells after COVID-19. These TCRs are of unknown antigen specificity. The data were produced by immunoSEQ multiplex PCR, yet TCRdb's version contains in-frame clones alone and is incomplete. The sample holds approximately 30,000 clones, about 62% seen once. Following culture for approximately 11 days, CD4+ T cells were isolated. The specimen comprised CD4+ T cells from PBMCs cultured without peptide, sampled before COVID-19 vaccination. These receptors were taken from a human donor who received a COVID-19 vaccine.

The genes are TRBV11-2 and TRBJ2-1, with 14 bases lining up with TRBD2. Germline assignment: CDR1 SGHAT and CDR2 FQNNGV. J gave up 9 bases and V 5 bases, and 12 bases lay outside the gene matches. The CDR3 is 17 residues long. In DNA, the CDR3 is TGTGCCAGCAGCCGAACCTGGACTAGCGGGGGGCCGGGTGAGCAGTTCTTC. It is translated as CASSRTWTSGGPGEQFF.

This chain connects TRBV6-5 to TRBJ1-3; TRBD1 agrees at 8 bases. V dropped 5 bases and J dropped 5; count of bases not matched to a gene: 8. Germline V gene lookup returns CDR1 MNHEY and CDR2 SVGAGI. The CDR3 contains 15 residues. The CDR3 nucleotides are TGTGCCAGCAGTCAGTATACAGGGGGAAGAAACACCATATATTTT. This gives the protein CASSQYTGGRNTIYF.

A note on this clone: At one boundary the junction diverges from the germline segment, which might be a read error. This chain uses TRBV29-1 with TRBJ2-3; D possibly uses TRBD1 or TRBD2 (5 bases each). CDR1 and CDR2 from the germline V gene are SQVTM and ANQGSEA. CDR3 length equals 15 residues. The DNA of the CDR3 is TGCAGCGTGGAAGACGTGGGGACCGGCACAGATACGCAGTATTTT. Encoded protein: CSVEDVGTGTDTQYF.

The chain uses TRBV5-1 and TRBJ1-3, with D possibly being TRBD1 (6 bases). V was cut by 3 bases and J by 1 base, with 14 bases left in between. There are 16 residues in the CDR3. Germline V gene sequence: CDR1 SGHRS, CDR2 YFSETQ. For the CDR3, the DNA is TGCGCCAGCAGCTCCTCGGGGGGCAGGTCTGGAAACACCATATATTTT. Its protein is CASSSSGGRSGNTIYF.

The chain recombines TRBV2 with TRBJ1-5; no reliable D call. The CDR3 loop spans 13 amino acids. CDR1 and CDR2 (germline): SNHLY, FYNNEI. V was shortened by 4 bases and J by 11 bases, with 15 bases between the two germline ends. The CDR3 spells CASSAYNPSAQHF. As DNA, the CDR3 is TGTGCCAGCAGTGCTTACAATCCTTCGGCCCAGCATTTT.

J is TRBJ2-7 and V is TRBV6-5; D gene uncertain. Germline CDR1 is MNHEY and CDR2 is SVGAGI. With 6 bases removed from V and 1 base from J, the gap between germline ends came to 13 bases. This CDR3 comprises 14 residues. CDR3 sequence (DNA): TGTGCCAGCAGGACGGCAGGAATTTCCTACGAGCAGTACTTC. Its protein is CASRTAGISYEQYF.

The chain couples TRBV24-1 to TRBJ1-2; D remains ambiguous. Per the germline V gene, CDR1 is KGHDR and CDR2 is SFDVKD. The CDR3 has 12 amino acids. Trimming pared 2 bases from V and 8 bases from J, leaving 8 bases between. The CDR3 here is CATSDSREGYTF. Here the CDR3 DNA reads TGTGCCACCAGTGATTCGAGGGAAGGCTACACCTTC.

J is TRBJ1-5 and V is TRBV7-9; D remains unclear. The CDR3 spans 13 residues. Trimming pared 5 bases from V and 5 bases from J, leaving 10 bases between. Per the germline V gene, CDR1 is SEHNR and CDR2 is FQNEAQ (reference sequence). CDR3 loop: CASSASGDQPQHF. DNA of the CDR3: TGTGCCAGCAGCGCGTCAGGTGATCAGCCCCAGCATTTT.

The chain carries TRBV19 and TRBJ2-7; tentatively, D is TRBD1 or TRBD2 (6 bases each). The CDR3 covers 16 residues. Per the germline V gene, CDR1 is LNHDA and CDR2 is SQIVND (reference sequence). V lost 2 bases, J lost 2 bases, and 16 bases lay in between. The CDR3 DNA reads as TGTGCCAGTAGTATACGGGGGCAACTAGGCGCCTACGAGCAGTACTTC. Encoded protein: CASSIRGQLGAYEQYF.

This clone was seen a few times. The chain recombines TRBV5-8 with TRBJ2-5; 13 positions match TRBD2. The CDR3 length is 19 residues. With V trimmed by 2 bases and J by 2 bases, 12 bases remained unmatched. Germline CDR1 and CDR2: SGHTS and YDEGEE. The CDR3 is CASSLGLAGATGGQETQYF. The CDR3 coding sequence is TGTGCCAGCAGCTTAGGACTAGCGGGGGCCACTGGGGGGCAAGAGACCCAGTACTTC. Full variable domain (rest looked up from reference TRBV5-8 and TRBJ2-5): EAGVTQSPTHLIKTRGQQATLRCSPISGHTSVYWYQQALGLGLQFLLWYDEGEERNRGNFPPRFSGRQFPNYSSELNVNALELEDSALYLCASSLGLAGATGGQETQYFGPGTRLLVL.

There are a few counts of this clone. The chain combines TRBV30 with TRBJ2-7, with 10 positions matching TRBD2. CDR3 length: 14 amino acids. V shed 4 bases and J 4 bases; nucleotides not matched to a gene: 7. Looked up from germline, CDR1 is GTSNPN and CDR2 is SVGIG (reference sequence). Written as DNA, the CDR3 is TGTGCCTGGAACGAGCGGGGGGGCGGGTACGAGCAGTACTTC. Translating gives CAWNERGGGYEQYF.

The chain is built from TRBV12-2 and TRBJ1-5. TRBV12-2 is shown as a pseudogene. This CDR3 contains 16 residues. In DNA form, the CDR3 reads TGTGCAAGTCGCTTAGGAAGTGAGGGGTGGCATCAGCCCCAGCATTTT. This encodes CASRLGSEGWHQPQHF.

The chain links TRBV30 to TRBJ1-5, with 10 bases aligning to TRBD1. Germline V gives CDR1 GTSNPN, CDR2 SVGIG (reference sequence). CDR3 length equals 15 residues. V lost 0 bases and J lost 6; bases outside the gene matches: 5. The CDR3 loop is CAWSVGTGASQPQHF. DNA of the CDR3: TGTGCCTGGAGTGTAGGGACAGGGGCGAGTCAGCCCCAGCATTTT.

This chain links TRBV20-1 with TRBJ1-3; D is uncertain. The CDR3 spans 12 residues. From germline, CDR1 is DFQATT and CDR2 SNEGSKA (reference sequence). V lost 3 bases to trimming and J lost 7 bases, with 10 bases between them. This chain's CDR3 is CSASLVGNTIYF. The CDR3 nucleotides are TGCAGTGCTAGTCTGGTAGGGAACACCATATATTTT.

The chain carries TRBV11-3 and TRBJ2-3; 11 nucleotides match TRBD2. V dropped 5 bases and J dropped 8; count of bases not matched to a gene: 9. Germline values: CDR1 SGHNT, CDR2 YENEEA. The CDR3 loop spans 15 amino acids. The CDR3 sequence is CASSQDSGGAGTQYF. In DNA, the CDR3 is TGTGCCAGCAGCCAGGATAGCGGGGGGGCAGGTACGCAGTATTTT.

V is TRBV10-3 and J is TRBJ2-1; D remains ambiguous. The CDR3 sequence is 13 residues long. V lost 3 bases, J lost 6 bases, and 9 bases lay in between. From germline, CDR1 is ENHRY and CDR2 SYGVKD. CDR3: CAISETGLNEQFF. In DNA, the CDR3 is TGTGCCATCAGTGAAACCGGGCTCAATGAGCAGTTCTTC.

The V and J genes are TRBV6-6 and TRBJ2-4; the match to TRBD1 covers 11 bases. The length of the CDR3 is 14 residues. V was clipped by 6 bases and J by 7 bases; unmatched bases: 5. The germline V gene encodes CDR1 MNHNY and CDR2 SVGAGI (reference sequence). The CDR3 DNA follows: TGTGCCAGCAGAGCCGGGACAGGGGGGAACATTCAGTACTTC. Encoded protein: CASRAGTGGNIQYF.

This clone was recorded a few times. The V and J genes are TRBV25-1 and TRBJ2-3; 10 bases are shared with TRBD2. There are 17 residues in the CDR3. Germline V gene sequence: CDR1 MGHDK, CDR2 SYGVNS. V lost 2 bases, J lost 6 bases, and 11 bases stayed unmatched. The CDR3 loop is CASSEGAWGAGGDTQYF. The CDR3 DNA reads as TGTGCCAGCAGTGAAGGGGCCTGGGGAGCGGGGGGGGATACGCAGTATTTT.